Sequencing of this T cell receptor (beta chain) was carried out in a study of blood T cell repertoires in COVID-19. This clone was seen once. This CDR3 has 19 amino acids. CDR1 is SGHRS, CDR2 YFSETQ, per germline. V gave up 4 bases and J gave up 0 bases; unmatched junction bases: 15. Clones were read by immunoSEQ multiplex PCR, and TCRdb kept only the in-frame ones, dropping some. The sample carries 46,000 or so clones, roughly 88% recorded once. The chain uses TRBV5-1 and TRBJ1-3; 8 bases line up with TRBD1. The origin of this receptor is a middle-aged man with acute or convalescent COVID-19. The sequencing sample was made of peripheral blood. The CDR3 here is CASSPFRDRIDFSGNTIYF. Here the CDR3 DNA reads TGCGCCAGCAGCCCTTTCCGGGACAGGATTGACTTCTCTGGAAACACCATATATTTT.